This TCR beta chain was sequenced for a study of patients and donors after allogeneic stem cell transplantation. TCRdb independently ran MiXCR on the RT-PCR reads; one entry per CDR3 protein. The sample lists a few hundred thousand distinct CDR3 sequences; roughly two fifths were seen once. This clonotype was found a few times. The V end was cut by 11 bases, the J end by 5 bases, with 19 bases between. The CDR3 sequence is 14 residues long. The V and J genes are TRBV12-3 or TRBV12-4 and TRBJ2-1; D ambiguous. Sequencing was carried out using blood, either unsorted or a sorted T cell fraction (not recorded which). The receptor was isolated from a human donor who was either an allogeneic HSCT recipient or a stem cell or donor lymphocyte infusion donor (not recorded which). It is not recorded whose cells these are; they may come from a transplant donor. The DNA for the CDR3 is TGTGCCTGCACCCTAGAGGCGCGGAACAATGAGCAGTTCTTC. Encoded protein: CACTLEARNNEQFF.